Below, one T cell receptor (beta chain) is given with its context. This CDR3 is built from 14 residues. CDR1 is SNHLY, CDR2 FYNNEI, per germline. V shed 5 bases and J shed 8 bases, with 13 bases lying between them. The data were taken from a study of blood T cell repertoires in COVID-19. Study details: Spain, Italy and the United States supplied samples that represented acute and convalescent COVID-19.

Libraries were prepared by immunoSEQ multiplex PCR; TCRdb keeps only in-frame clonotypes and omits some of them. The sample yields about 240,000 clones, around four fifths seen once. Those enrolled, adults aged roughly 18 to 89 years, came from some 25 US areas. Up to 2 weeks before entering the study, exposed participants had met a COVID-19 case. This chain connects TRBV2 to TRBJ1-6, with D possibly being TRBD1 (6 bases). Sequencing was done on a sample of PBMCs or T cells enriched from blood (not recorded which). The TCR comes from a woman in her 40s who had been exposed to COVID-19. DNA for the CDR3: TGTGCCAGCAGTAGAGGGGACAATTATTCACCCCTCCACTTT. Encoded protein: CASSRGDNYSPLHF.